Listed below are T cell receptor beta chains from one sample, sequenced in a study of metastatic and nonmetastatic thyroid tumors. TCRdb re-analyzed the PCR reads through MiXCR. Among some 15,000 clones listed, roughly 30% were seen once. Sequenced: tumor tissue. The receptor set was obtained from a female donor with papillary thyroid cancer or a benign thyroid nodule (not recorded which). Some clones in this sample may be carry-over from other donors' samples. Both conserved end residues are part of each CDR3. The order of the fields is D gene, clone size, J gene, V gene, CDR3 protein, CDR3 DNA. A D gene is named only where the DNA matches it firmly. Clone size is not always given. Where it is, it says once, few, many or a class for expanded clones.

D: TRBD1
size: .
J: TRBJ2-3
V: TRBV6-1
CDR3: CASRDFNGQGRGDTQYF
DNA: TGTGCCAGCAGGGATTTTAACGGACAGGGAAGGGGAGATACGCAGTATTTT

D: .
size: .
J: TRBJ2-6
V: TRBV20-1
CDR3: CSARDGSGANVLTF
DNA: TGCAGTGCTAGAGACGGCTCTGGGGCCAACGTCCTGACTTTC

D: .
size: many
J: TRBJ2-7
V: TRBV29-1
CDR3: CSVIIYEQYF
DNA: TGCAGCGTGATCATCTACGAGCAGTACTTC

D: .
size: once
J: TRBJ1-1
V: TRBV29-1
CDR3: CSVARGREAGEAFF
DNA: TGCAGCGTGGCTAGGGGCAGGGAGGCGGGTGAAGCTTTCTTT

D: TRBD2
size: .
J: TRBJ2-1
V: TRBV20-1
CDR3: CSASSAGGSYNEQFF
DNA: TGCAGTGCCAGCAGTGCGGGAGGCTCCTACAATGAGCAGTTCTTC

D: .
size: .
J: TRBJ1-1
V: TRBV6-1
CDR3: CASSNREGGTEAFF
DNA: TGTGCCAGCAGCAACAGGGAGGGAGGAACTGAAGCTTTCTTT

D: .
size: many
J: TRBJ1-1
V: TRBV12-3/TRBV12-4
CDR3: CASSLLIKAFF
DNA: TGTGCCAGCAGTCTGCTGATCAAAGCTTTCTTT

D: TRBD2
size: many
J: TRBJ2-7
V: TRBV19
CDR3: CASSIRTGGPYEQYF
DNA: TGTGCCAGTAGTATCCGGACGGGAGGGCCCTACGAGCAGTACTTC

D: TRBD1
size: .
J: TRBJ1-6
V: TRBV28
CDR3: CASRGETGISSPLHF
DNA: TGTGCCAGCAGGGGGGAGACAGGGATTAGTTCACCCCTCCACTTT

D: .
size: .
J: TRBJ2-7
V: TRBV11-2
CDR3: CASIPWDTHEQYF
DNA: TGTGCCAGCATCCCCTGGGACACCCACGAGCAGTACTTC

D: TRBD2
size: .
J: TRBJ2-1
V: TRBV7-1
CDR3: CASSSGTSGRSAGNEQFF
DNA: TGTGCCAGCAGCTCCGGGACTAGCGGACGTTCCGCGGGGAATGAGCAGTTCTTC

D: .
size: few
J: TRBJ2-1
V: TRBV7-8
CDR3: CASSLVDEQFF
DNA: TGTGCCAGCAGCTTAGTGGATGAGCAGTTCTTC

D: TRBD2
size: .
J: TRBJ2-7
V: TRBV7-8
CDR3: CASSLARENYEQYF
DNA: TGTGCCAGCAGCTTAGCGCGGGAGAACTACGAGCAGTACTTC

D: .
size: few
J: TRBJ2-7
V: TRBV27
CDR3: CASRTGLVEYF
DNA: TGTGCCAGCAGGACAGGTCTAGTTGAGTACTTC

D: TRBD2
size: many
J: TRBJ2-1
V: TRBV14
CDR3: CASSQVGGSSYNEQFF
DNA: TGTGCCAGCAGCCAAGTGGGCGGGAGTTCCTACAATGAGCAGTTCTTC

D: .
size: .
J: TRBJ2-6
V: TRBV6-1
CDR3: CASSPPAGANVLTF
DNA: TGTGCCAGCAGTCCACCGGCTGGGGCCAACGTCCTGACTTTC

D: .
size: once
J: TRBJ1-2
V: TRBV18
CDR3: CASRRGSSNYGYTF
DNA: TGTGCCAGCCGCCGGGGGAGTTCCAACTATGGCTACACCTTC

D: .
size: few
J: TRBJ2-1
V: TRBV24-1
CDR3: CATSDRGTMRDEQFF
DNA: TGTGCCACCAGTGATCGCGGGACCATGAGGGATGAGCAGTTCTTC

D: .
size: .
J: TRBJ1-4
V: TRBV30
CDR3: CAWMSSGSEKLFF
DNA: TGTGCCTGGATGTCGTCAGGGAGTGAAAAACTGTTTTTT

D: .
size: many
J: TRBJ1-1
V: TRBV20-1
CDR3: CSARDFGQKNTEAFF
DNA: TGCAGTGCTAGAGATTTCGGCCAAAAGAACACTGAAGCTTTCTTT

D: .
size: .
J: TRBJ1-1
V: TRBV28
CDR3: CASTYSTEAFF
DNA: TGTGCCAGCACCTATAGCACTGAAGCTTTCTTT

D: TRBD2
size: .
J: TRBJ2-3
V: TRBV30
CDR3: CAWSPGLAGGPDTQYF
DNA: TGTGCCTGGAGTCCGGGACTAGCGGGAGGCCCAGATACGCAGTATTTT

D: TRBD1
size: .
J: TRBJ2-1
V: TRBV20-1
CDR3: CSAAPQGVSYNEQFF
DNA: TGCAGTGCCGCTCCACAGGGGGTCTCCTACAATGAGCAGTTCTTC

D: .
size: .
J: TRBJ1-1
V: TRBV3-1
CDR3: CASSLTGTKGAFF
DNA: TGTGCCAGCAGCCTTACCGGGACAAAAGGAGCTTTCTTT

D: .
size: .
J: TRBJ1-6
V: TRBV30
CDR3: CAWSVRADSPLHF
DNA: TGTGCCTGGAGTGTGCGAGCGGATTCACCCCTCCACTTT

D: .
size: .
J: TRBJ2-2
V: TRBV11-2
CDR3: CASSPNLGTGELFF
DNA: TGTGCCAGCAGCCCCAATTTGGGCACCGGGGAGCTGTTTTTT

D: .
size: many
J: TRBJ2-3
V: TRBV28
CDR3: CASSLPTQIKDTQYF
DNA: TGTGCCAGCAGTTTACCGACTCAAATTAAAGATACGCAGTATTTT

D: TRBD1
size: few
J: TRBJ2-7
V: TRBV5-8
CDR3: CASSLSGGAGEQYF
DNA: TGTGCCAGCAGCTTGTCAGGGGGCGCGGGCGAGCAGTACTTC

D: TRBD2
size: medium-sized
J: TRBJ2-1
V: TRBV7-2
CDR3: CASSLAVSGGASIEQFF
DNA: TGTGCCAGCAGCTTAGCGGTGAGCGGGGGGGCCTCTATTGAGCAGTTCTTC

D: TRBD1
size: medium-sized
J: TRBJ2-7
V: TRBV5-1
CDR3: CASTRTGGLYEQYF
DNA: TGCGCCAGCACAAGGACAGGGGGCCTCTACGAGCAGTACTTC